The 6 T cell receptor beta chains listed next were all sequenced from one sample in a study of blood T cell repertoires in COVID-19 (dated by TCRdb to the early 2020s). The receptor library was made with the immunoSEQ multiplex PCR assay. TCRdb carries this immuneACCESS record with in-frame sequences only. Its versions omit some clonotypes, under half of them owing to an unresolved V gene in the studies checked, with the rest unexplained. In this sample the table shows 330,000 or so clones, around nine tenths of which occur a single time. The top ten clonotypes cover less than 6.5% of the sample. Sequenced: PBMCs or T cells enriched from blood (not recorded which). Every receptor here comes from a man aged 30-40 years who had recovered from COVID-19.

The chain combines TRBV5-6 with TRBJ2-1; TRBD1 is a possible D gene (6 bases). This CDR3 region has 16 residues. The V end was cut by 4 bases, the J end by 1 base, with 15 bases between. Per the germline V gene, CDR1 is SGHDT and CDR2 is YYEEEE. The CDR3 DNA reads as TGTGCCAGCAGCCCGAGGGGGAAGGAGTCCTACAATGAGCAGTTCTTC. It is translated as CASSPRGKESYNEQFF. Drawing the rest from reference TRBV5-6 and TRBJ2-1, the complete variable domain is DAGVTQSPTHLIKTRGQQVTLRCSPKSGHDTVSWYQQALGQGPQFIFQYYEEEERQRGNFPDRFSGHQFPNYSSELNVNALLLGDSALYLCASSPRGKESYNEQFFGPGTRLTVL.

This chain joins TRBV5-1 and TRBJ1-2, with 9 bases that match TRBD1. J lost 7 bases, V lost 9 bases, and 10 bases had no gene match. Germline V gene sequence: CDR1 SGHRS, CDR2 YFSETQ. The CDR3 runs 13 residues. CDR3 nucleotides: TGCGCCACCAACAAGGGACAGGGATCTGGCTACACCTTC. Its translation: CATNKGQGSGYTF.

This chain uses TRBV19 with TRBJ1-2; possible D gene TRBD1, 6 bases. Germline CDR1 is LNHDA and CDR2 is SQIVND (reference sequence). V lost 5 bases, J lost 6 bases, and 19 bases lay in between. This CDR3 has 15 residues. DNA of the CDR3: TGTGCCAGTAGTCTACGACAGGAGTACCCCGATGGCTACACCTTC. It specifies CASSLRQEYPDGYTF.

This chain connects TRBV7-9 to TRBJ2-5; TRBD2 matches 7 bases. There are 14 residues in the CDR3. In germline, CDR1 is SEHNR, CDR2 FQNEAQ (reference sequence). V was clipped by 5 bases and J by 5 bases; unmatched bases: 8. As DNA, the CDR3 is TGTGCCAGCAGCCTCCAGACCGGGGGGGAGACCCAGTACTTC. It specifies CASSLQTGGETQYF.

V usage is TRBV7-6 and J usage is TRBJ1-2; 8 positions agree with TRBD1. Germline CDR1 reads SGHVS; CDR2 reads FNYEAQ. V lost 5 bases and J lost 0; bases outside the gene matches: 5. CDR3 length: 15 amino acids. The CDR3: CASSLDRGPNYGYTF. CDR3 sequence (DNA): TGTGCCAGCAGCCTCGACAGGGGACCTAACTATGGCTACACCTTC. Using reference TRBV7-6 and TRBJ1-2 for the parts outside the CDR3, the full variable domain is GAGVSQSPRYKVTKRGQDVALRCDPISGHVSLYWYRQALGQGPEFLTYFNYEAQQDKSGLPNDRFSAERPEGSISTLTIQRTEQRDSAMYRCASSLDRGPNYGYTFGSGTRLTVV.

The chain is built from TRBV11-2 and TRBJ2-3, with TRBD2 matching over 10 bases. CDR1 and CDR2 from the germline V gene are SGHAT and FQNNGV. CDR3 length equals 14 residues. V gave up 3 bases and J gave up 4 bases; unmatched junction bases: 1. CDR3 amino acids: CASSFSGGPDTQYF. CDR3 in DNA: TGTGCCAGCAGCTTTAGCGGGGGGCCAGATACGCAGTATTTT.